The 8 T cell receptor beta chains below were found in one sample sequenced in a study of T-cell memory formation after mild COVID-19. TCRdb used MiXCR to reprocess the 5' RACE reads, holding one entry per CDR3 protein. The table has about 110,000 distinct CDR3 sequences, around 17% seen once. Sequenced sample: PBMCs or a T cell subset sorted from them (not recorded which). The receptors were sampled from a young man who had mild COVID-19 (a few samples of this study predate the infection). Cell type and time point are not known.

This clonotype has only a few counts. CDR3 nucleotide sequence: TGCAGTGCAACTGGGAGCCAAGAGACCCAGTACTTC. Residues: CSATGSQETQYF. The genes are TRBV20-1 and TRBJ2-5, with TRBD2 as a possible D gene (5 bases). CDR3 length: 12 residues. Germline V gene lookup returns CDR1 DFQATT and CDR2 SNEGSKA (reference sequence). Between the trimmed V and J ends, which lost 6 bases and 1 base, there was a span of 9 bases.

This clonotype appeared a few times. This chain connects TRBV7-2 to TRBJ2-5, with D possibly TRBD2 on 6 matching bases. CDR1 is SGHTA and CDR2 is FQGNSA in the germline V gene. V lost 6 bases and J 1 base, leaving 15 bases between the germline ends. CDR3 size: 15 residues. The CDR3 protein is CASSRALLAQETQYF. CDR3 nucleotide sequence: TGTGCCAGCAGTCGTGCGTTACTAGCCCAAGAGACCCAGTACTTC.

This clonotype came up a few times. The rearrangement joins TRBV11-3 to TRBJ2-2, with 12 bases identical to TRBD2. CDR1 and CDR2 from the germline V gene are SGHNT and YENEEA. The CDR3 is made up of 17 amino acids. With 6 bases clipped from V and 3 bases from J, the junction kept 8 bases outside the gene matches. In DNA, the CDR3 is TGTGCCAGCAGTCAACGACTAGCGGGGGATTACACCGGGGAGCTGTTTTTT. The encoded protein is CASSQRLAGDYTGELFF.

This clonotype was seen only a few times. The J gene is TRBJ2-7, the V gene TRBV6-5, with TRBD2 as a possible D gene (5 bases). Germline lookup yields CDR1 MNHEY and CDR2 SVGAGI. V gave up 0 bases and J gave up 1 base, with 16 bases separating them. This CDR3 has 17 residues. CDR3 residues: CASSYSTGEQPSYEQYV. Written as DNA, the CDR3 is TGTGCCAGCAGTTACTCGACTGGGGAGCAGCCTTCCTACGAGCAGTACGTC.

This chain uses TRBV11-2 with TRBJ2-5, with TRBD2 as a possible D gene (5 bases). Germline lookup yields CDR1 SGHAT and CDR2 FQNNGV. The V end lost 5 bases, the J end lost 7 bases, and 8 bases lay between the germline ends. CDR3 size: 11 residues. CDR3 nucleotides: TGTGCCAGCAGCCGCGGAGGGACCCAGTACTTC. Amino acids: CASSRGGTQYF.

This clonotype showed up just a few times. The J gene is TRBJ2-3, the V gene TRBV7-2, with 9 bases lining up with TRBD2. The J segment lost 7 bases and the V segment lost 5 bases, leaving 13 bases of the junction unmatched. CDR1 is SGHTA and CDR2 is FQGNSA in the germline V gene. The CDR3 runs to 16 residues. This CDR3 reads CASSPLLGRGGNTQYF. In DNA, the CDR3 is TGTGCCAGCAGCCCGCTTTTGGGGCGGGGGGGCAATACGCAGTATTTT.

This chain's CDR3 is CASRNRADTQYF. The DNA of the CDR3 is TGTGCCAGCAGAAACAGGGCAGATACGCAGTATTTT. The gene calls are TRBV6-5 and TRBJ2-3; the D gene is possibly TRBD1 (6 bases). The CDR3 runs to 12 residues. Germline CDR1 is MNHEY and CDR2 is SVGAGI. V lost 6 bases to trimming and J lost 4 bases, with 8 bases between them.

This clonotype has ten or more counts. The rearrangement uses TRBV7-8 and TRBJ1-2; tentative D call: TRBD1 (6 bases). The CDR3 length is 14 residues. The V and J ends lost 1 base and 4 bases respectively, with 10 bases between them. CDR1 is SGHVS, CDR2 FQNEAQ, per germline. CDR3 sequence: CASSLGQGLYGYTF. The CDR3, as DNA: TGTGCCAGCAGCTTAGGGCAGGGGCTCTATGGCTACACCTTC.